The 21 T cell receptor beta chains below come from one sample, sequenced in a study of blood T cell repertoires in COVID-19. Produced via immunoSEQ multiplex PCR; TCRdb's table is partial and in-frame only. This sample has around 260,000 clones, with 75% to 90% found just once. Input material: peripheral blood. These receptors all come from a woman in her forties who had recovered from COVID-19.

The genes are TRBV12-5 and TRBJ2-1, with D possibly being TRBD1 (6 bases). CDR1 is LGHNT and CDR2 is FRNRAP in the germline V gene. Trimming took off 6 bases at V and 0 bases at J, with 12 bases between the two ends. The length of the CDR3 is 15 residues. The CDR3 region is CASGPGQSSYNEQFF. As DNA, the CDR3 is TGTGCTAGTGGACCCGGACAGAGCTCCTACAATGAGCAGTTCTTC.

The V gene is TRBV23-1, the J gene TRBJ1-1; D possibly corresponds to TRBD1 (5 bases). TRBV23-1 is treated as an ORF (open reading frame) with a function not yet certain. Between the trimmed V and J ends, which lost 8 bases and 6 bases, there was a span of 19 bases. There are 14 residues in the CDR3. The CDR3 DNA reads TGCGCCAGCCATTGTAGGCCAAAACAGGCTGAAGCTTTCTTT. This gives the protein CASHCRPKQAEAFF.

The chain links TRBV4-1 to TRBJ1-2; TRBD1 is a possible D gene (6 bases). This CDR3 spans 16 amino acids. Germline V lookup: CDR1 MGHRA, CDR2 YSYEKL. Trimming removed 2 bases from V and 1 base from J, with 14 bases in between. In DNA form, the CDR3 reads TGCGCCAGCAGCCAACCCGACAGGAGATATAACTATGGCTACACCTTC. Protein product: CASSQPDRRYNYGYTF.

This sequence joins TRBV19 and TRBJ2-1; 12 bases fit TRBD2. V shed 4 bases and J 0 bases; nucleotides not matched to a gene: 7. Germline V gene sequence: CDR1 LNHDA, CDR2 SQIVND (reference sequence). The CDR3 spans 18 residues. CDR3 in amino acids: CASSTLAGGPGSYNEQFF. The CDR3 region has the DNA TGTGCCAGTAGTACCCTAGCGGGAGGGCCGGGCTCCTACAATGAGCAGTTCTTC. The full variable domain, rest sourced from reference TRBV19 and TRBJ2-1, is DGGITQSPKYLFRKEGQNVTLSCEQNLNHDAMYWYRQDPGQGLRLIYYSQIVNDFQKGDIAEGYSVSREKKESFPLTVTSAQKNPTAFYLCASSTLAGGPGSYNEQFFGPGTRLTVL.

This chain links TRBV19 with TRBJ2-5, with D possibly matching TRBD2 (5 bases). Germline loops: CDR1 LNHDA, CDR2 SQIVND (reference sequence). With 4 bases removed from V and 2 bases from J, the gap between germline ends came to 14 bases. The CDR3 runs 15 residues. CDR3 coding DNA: TGTGCCAGTAGTACCTCCGGGAACACTCAAGAGACCCAGTACTTC. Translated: CASSTSGNTQETQYF.

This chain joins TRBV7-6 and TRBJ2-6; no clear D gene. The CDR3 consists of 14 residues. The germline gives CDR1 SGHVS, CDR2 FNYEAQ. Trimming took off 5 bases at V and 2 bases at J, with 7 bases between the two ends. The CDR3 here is CASSEAPGANVLTF. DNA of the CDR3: TGTGCCAGCAGCGAGGCCCCTGGGGCCAACGTCCTGACTTTC.

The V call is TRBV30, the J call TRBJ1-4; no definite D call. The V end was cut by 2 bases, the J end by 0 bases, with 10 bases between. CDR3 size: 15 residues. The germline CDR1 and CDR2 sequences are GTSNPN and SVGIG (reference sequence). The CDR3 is CAWSILRATNEKLFF. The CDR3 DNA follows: TGTGCCTGGAGTATCCTTCGTGCAACTAATGAAAAACTGTTTTTT.

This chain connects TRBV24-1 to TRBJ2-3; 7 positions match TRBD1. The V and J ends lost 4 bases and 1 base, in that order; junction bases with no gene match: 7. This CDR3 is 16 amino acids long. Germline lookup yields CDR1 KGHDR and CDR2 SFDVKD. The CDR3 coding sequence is TGTGCCACCAGTGACTCCGACAGGGTCCGCACAGATACGCAGTATTTT. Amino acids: CATSDSDRVRTDTQYF.

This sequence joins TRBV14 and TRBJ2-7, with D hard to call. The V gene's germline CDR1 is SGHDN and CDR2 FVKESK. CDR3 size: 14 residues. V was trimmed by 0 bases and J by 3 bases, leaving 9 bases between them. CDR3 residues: CASSQDGGIYEQYF. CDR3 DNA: TGTGCCAGCAGCCAAGACGGCGGAATCTACGAGCAGTACTTC.

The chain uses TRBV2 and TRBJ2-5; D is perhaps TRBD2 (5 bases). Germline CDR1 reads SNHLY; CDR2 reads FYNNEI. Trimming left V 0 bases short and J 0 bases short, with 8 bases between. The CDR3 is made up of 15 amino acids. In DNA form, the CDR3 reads TGTGCCAGCAGTGAAGCCTCCGGGAACCAAGAGACCCAGTACTTC. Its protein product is CASSEASGNQETQYF.

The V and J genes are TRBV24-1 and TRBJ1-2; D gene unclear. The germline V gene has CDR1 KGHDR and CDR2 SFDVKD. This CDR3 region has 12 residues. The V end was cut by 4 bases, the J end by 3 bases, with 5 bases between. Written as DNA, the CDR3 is TGTGCCACCAGTGACCCAGACTATGGCTACACCTTC. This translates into CATSDPDYGYTF.

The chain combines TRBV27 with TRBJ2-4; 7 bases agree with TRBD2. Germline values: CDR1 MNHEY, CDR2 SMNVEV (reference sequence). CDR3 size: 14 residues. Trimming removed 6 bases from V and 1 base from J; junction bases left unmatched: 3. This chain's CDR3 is CASRMGGAKNIQYF. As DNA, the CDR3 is TGTGCCAGCAGAATGGGAGGGGCCAAAAACATTCAGTACTTC.

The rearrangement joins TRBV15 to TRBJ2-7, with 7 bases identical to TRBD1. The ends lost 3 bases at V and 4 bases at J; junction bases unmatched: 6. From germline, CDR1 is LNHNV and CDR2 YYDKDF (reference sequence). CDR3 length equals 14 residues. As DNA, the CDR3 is TGTGCCACCAGCAGCGACAGGGCAGGTTACGAGCAGTACTTC. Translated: CATSSDRAGYEQYF.

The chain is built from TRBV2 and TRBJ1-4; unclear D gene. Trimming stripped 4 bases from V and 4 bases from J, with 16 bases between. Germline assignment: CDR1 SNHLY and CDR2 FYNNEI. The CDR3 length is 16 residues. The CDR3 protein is CASSGFAGSYNEKLFF. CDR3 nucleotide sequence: TGTGCCAGCAGTGGGTTCGCGGGCAGCTATAATGAAAAACTGTTTTTT. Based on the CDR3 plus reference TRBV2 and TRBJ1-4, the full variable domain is EPEVTQTPSHQVTQMGQEVILRCVPISNHLYFYWYRQILGQKVEFLVSFYNNEISEKSEIFDDQFSVERPDGSNFTLKIRSTKLEDSAMYFCASSGFAGSYNEKLFFGSGTQLSVL.

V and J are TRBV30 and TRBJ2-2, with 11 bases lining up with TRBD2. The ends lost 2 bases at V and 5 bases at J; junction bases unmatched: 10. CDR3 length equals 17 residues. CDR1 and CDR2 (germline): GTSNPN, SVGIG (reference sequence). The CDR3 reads CAWSPKGLAEGTGELFF. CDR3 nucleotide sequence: TGTGCCTGGAGTCCAAAGGGACTAGCGGAAGGAACCGGGGAGCTGTTTTTT.

The CDR3 is CASSVAGARGYGYTF. The CDR3 DNA sequence: TGTGCCAGCAGCGTCGCGGGGGCGCGAGGGTATGGCTACACCTTC. V is TRBV27 and J is TRBJ1-2, with a weak D call TRBD1 (6 bases). The CDR3 consists of 15 residues. V was pared by 6 bases and J by 5 bases, with 19 bases between. CDR1 MNHEY and CDR2 SMNVEV come from the germline V gene (reference sequence).

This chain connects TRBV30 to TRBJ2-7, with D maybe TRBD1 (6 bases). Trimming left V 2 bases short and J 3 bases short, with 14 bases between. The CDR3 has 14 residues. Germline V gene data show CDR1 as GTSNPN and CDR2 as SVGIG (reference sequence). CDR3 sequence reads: CAWSWGLEGYEQYF. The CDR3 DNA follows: TGTGCCTGGAGTTGGGGGCTTGAAGGCTACGAGCAGTACTTC.

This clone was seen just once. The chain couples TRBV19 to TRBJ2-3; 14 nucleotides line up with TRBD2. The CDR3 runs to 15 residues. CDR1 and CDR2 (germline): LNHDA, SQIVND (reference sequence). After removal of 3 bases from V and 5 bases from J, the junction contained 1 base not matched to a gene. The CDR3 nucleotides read TGTGCCAGTAGTATGACTAGCGGGAGGGGAGATACGCAGTATTTT. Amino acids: CASSMTSGRGDTQYF.

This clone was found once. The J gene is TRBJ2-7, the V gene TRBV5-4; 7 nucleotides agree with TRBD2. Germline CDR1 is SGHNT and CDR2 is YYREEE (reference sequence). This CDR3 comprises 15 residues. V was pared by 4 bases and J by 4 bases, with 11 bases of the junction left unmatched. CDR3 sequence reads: CASSPGGSGPYEQYF. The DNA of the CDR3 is TGTGCCAGCAGCCCTGGTGGTAGCGGGCCTTACGAGCAGTACTTC.

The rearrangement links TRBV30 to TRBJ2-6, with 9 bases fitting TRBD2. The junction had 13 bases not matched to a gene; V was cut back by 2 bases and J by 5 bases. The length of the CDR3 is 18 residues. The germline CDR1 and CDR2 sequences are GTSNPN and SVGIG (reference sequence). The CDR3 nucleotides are TGTGCCTGGAGTCCAAGGGCGGGGGGGTCCGCTAGGGCCAACGTCCTGACTTTC. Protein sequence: CAWSPRAGGSARANVLTF.

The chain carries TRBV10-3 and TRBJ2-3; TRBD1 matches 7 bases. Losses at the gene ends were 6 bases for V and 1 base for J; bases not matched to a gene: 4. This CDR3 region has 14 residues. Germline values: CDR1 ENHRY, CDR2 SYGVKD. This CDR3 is CAIRPDRGTDTQYF. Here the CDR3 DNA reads TGTGCCATCAGACCAGACAGGGGCACAGATACGCAGTATTTT.